This T cell receptor beta chain was retrieved from a study of response to subunit inactivated influenza vaccine (dated by TCRdb to 2016 to 2018). Background for the entire study: Deep quantitative profiling of the T cell receptor repertoire was used in the study to follow responses to a trivalent subunit inactivated influenza vaccine. Overall results and qualifications from the work: The authors suggested that each seasonal influenza vaccination may recruit only a limited number of new T cells.

The library relied on RT-PCR. Instrument on record: Illumina HiSeq 2500. TCRdb reprocessed the public reads (quality trimming at Q25 with fastp, clone calling with MiXCR) and kept in-frame beta chains. Duplicate CDR3 protein sequences are folded into a single record with the most common DNA and genes. Across this sample there are 450,000 to 600,000 distinct CDR3 sequences, with 15% to 20% seen only once. The ten largest clonotypes hold less than 4% of the sample. In this sample, this clonotype turned up a few times. Its antigen has not been determined. Base qualities are not provided; no much larger clone lies one nucleotide away. The cysteine opens and the phenylalanine closes a CDR3 of 11 amino acids. Solely the CDR3 DNA is kept, with 33 bases framed from the first base. From the germline V gene, CDR1 is WSHSY and CDR2 is SAAADI. V gives up 2 bases and J gives up 10 bases, and the segment between their germline ends measures 8 bases.

This TCR was recovered from a man between 50 and 69 years old who received an inactivated influenza vaccine. Donor details come from another sample of the same person, matched by shared clones. The V gene is TRBV10-2 and the J gene is TRBJ1-1, and perhaps TRBD1 as D gene, on 5 matching bases. The sample consisted of CD4+ T cells sorted from PBMCs, taken less than 30 months after vaccination. The CDR3 reads as follows: CASSEGGGAFF. The bases are TGCGCCAGCAGTGAGGGGGGTGGAGCTTTCTTT.